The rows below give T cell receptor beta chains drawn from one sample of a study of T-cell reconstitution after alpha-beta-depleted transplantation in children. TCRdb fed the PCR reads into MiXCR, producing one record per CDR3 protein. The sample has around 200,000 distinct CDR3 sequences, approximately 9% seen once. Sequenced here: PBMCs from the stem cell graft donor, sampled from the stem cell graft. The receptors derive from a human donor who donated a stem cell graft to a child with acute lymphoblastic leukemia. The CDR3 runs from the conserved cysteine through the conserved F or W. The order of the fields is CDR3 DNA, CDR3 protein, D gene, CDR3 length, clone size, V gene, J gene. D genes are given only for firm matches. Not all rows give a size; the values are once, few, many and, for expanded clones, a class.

TGCGCCAGCAGCTTGGATGGAGGAGGAGTCGAAGAGACCCAGTACTTC	CASSLDGGGVEETQYF	-	16	many	TRBV5-1	TRBJ2-5
TGTGCCAGCAGCTTATCGTGGATGGAAGAAGCTTTCTTT	CASSLSWMEEAFF	-	13	-	TRBV7-2	TRBJ1-1
TGTGCCAGCAGTGAAGGGACAGGGTATAACACTGAAGCTTTCTTT	CASSEGTGYNTEAFF	TRBD1	15	many	TRBV25-1	TRBJ1-1
TGTGCCAGCACCGACCAGGCCGTTGAGACCCAGTACTTC	CASTDQAVETQYF	-	13	once	TRBV2	TRBJ2-5
TGTGCCCGAAGGACGGGAATGAACACTGAAGCTTTCTTT	CARRTGMNTEAFF	-	13	-	TRBV30	TRBJ1-1
TGCAGTGCTAGAGTGGGGTCTAGCGGGGGGTTAGCCAAAAACATTCAGTACTTC	CSARVGSSGGLAKNIQYF	TRBD2	18	few	TRBV20-1	TRBJ2-4
TGTGCCAGCAGTCCGGGACACTATGGCTACACCTTC	CASSPGHYGYTF	-	12	many	TRBV12-3/TRBV12-4	TRBJ1-2
TGCGCCAGCAGCCCGGCGCCGGTTGCCAAAAACATTCAGTACTTC	CASSPAPVAKNIQYF	-	15	-	TRBV5-1	TRBJ2-4
TGTGCCAGCAGAAAGGTGGATGAGCAGTTCTTC	CASRKVDEQFF	-	11	-	TRBV6-1	TRBJ2-1
TGTGCCAGCAGTCCCGGACAGGGGAGGTACAATGAGCAGTTCTTC	CASSPGQGRYNEQFF	TRBD1	15	-	TRBV12-3/TRBV12-4	TRBJ2-1
TGCAGTCACTCGACCGGGCAAAGCACAGATACGCAGTATTTT	CSHSTGQSTDTQYF	-	14	many	TRBV29-1	TRBJ2-3
TGTGCCAGCAGCTTACGGGCGGGGACCTACAATGAGCAGTTCTTC	CASSLRAGTYNEQFF	-	15	many	TRBV7-2	TRBJ2-1
TGCGCCAGCAGCCAAGATCTGGTCCGACAGGGAGGTTCGAACACTGAAGCTTTCTTT	CASSQDLVRQGGSNTEAFF	TRBD1	19	-	TRBV4-3	TRBJ1-1
TGTGCCAGCAGCAAAGCGCGGGACCTCAACACTGAAGCTTTCTTT	CASSKARDLNTEAFF	-	15	few	TRBV21-1	TRBJ1-1
TGTGCCAGCAGCTTACCAAGGACAGGGGGCCCCTTTCAAGAGACCCAGTACTTC	CASSLPRTGGPFQETQYF	TRBD1	18	-	TRBV7-6	TRBJ2-5
TGTGCCAGCAGGGCGACAGGAGGAAGACATGAGCAGTTCTTC	CASRATGGRHEQFF	-	14	many	TRBV6-5	TRBJ2-1
TGTGCCAGCAGTGAAGTGGCTCGGCTCCCCGGGTCTTATGGGGGAACTGAAGCTTTCTTT	CASSEVARLPGSYGGTEAFF	-	20	few	TRBV6-1	TRBJ1-1
TGCAGTGCTAGAGCACAAGCGCTAGCGGGGGGAAGACTAGCCAAAAACATTCAGTACTTC	CSARAQALAGGRLAKNIQYF	TRBD2	20	many	TRBV20-1	TRBJ2-4
TGTGCCAGCAGTTACGGGGAAACCGGGGAGCTGTTTTTT	CASSYGETGELFF	-	13	-	TRBV6-5	TRBJ2-2
TGCGCCAGCAGCGAGATTCTCGGTCGGGACAGGGCCTTGGCTTTCTTT	CASSEILGRDRALAFF	TRBD1	16	-	TRBV5-1	TRBJ1-1
TGTGCCAGCAGGGACTCCGGGACTTTTAACACCATATATTTT	CASRDSGTFNTIYF	-	14	-	TRBV12-3/TRBV12-4	TRBJ1-3
TGTGCCAGCAGCCCCAGGGACGATCCTAATGAAAAACTGTTTTTT	CASSPRDDPNEKLFF	-	15	few	TRBV7-9	TRBJ1-4
TGTGCCAGCAGCCCCTGGACAGGGAACAATGAGCAGTTCTTC	CASSPWTGNNEQFF	TRBD1	14	many	TRBV7-2	TRBJ2-1
TGTGCCAGCAGTGCTGGACAGGGAGTAAATGGCTACACCTTC	CASSAGQGVNGYTF	TRBD1	14	few	TRBV6-1	TRBJ1-2
TGCGCCAGCAGCCAAGAAGACAGAAACACTGAAGCTTTCTTT	CASSQEDRNTEAFF	-	14	many	TRBV4-1	TRBJ1-1
TGTGCCAGCAGCAAATGGGGGGGCTGGGCCTATGGCTACACCTTC	CASSKWGGWAYGYTF	-	15	-	TRBV7-2	TRBJ1-2
TGCAGCGGAGACACTACCCCTGGCGCTGAAGCTTTCTTT	CSGDTTPGAEAFF	-	13	many	TRBV29-1	TRBJ1-1
TGTGCCAGCAGTTACACAGGTCACAGCAATCAGCCCCAGCATTTT	CASSYTGHSNQPQHF	-	15	many	TRBV6-6	TRBJ1-5
TGTGCCAGCAAGTTCAACCTCATGGGCAATCAGCCCCAGCATTTT	CASKFNLMGNQPQHF	-	15	few	TRBV12-3/TRBV12-4	TRBJ1-5
TGTGCCAGCAGCGGATCCCCGACCGGGTCGAAGCAGCCCCAGCATTTT	CASSGSPTGSKQPQHF	-	16	few	TRBV27	TRBJ1-5
TGCAGCGTGCCAGCCCAGGAGGGAACTAACTATGGCTACACCTTC	CSVPAQEGTNYGYTF	-	15	-	TRBV29-1	TRBJ1-2
TGCGCCAGCAGCTTGGACCCGGGACCAGGAGCTGGAAACACCATATATTTT	CASSLDPGPGAGNTIYF	-	17	-	TRBV5-1	TRBJ1-3
TGTGCCAGCAGCTTAGCGCACTTTGGCCTTAATACGCAGTATTTT	CASSLAHFGLNTQYF	-	15	few	TRBV7-9	TRBJ2-3
TGCGCCAGCAGCTTGTCCACGGTCCTAGCGGGGGGGCCAGGGACGCAGTATTTT	CASSLSTVLAGGPGTQYF	TRBD2	18	many	TRBV5-1	TRBJ2-3
TGTGCCAGCAGTTCCGACAATGAGCAGTTCTTC	CASSSDNEQFF	-	11	many	TRBV6-5	TRBJ2-1
TGCAGTGCCGTCGGACAGGCAGGAGATACGCAGTATTTT	CSAVGQAGDTQYF	TRBD1	13	many	TRBV20-1	TRBJ2-3
TGCAGTGCTGTTCTTGGTCAGAATGGGGGTCAGCCCCAGCATTTT	CSAVLGQNGGQPQHF	-	15	-	TRBV20-1	TRBJ1-5
TGTGCCAGCTCACTAGTTTCGTGGGCACCCGGGGGCGAGCAGTTCTTC	CASSLVSWAPGGEQFF	-	16	-	TRBV18	TRBJ2-1
TGTGCCAGTAGTCCGGGACAGGGGGTCGAGCAGTACTTC	CASSPGQGVEQYF	TRBD1	13	many	TRBV19	TRBJ2-7
TGCGCCAGCAGCTTGGAACGGATCCCCGGGGAGCTGTTTTTT	CASSLERIPGELFF	-	14	many	TRBV5-1	TRBJ2-2
TGTGCCAGCAGCTTGAGCGACGGAGAATATGGCTACACCTTC	CASSLSDGEYGYTF	-	14	-	TRBV11-2	TRBJ1-2
TGTGCCAGCAGCCCACGATCTAGGACCTTCAATGAGCAGTTCTTC	CASSPRSRTFNEQFF	-	15	few	TRBV7-9	TRBJ2-1
TGCAGCGTGATGACAGGGGGGAACACTGAAGCTTTCTTT	CSVMTGGNTEAFF	TRBD1	13	-	TRBV29-1	TRBJ1-1
TGCGCCAGCAGCTTGTTGGGCCTCTCCTACGAGCAGTACTTC	CASSLLGLSYEQYF	-	14	-	TRBV5-1	TRBJ2-7
TGCGCCAGCAGCTTGACTTGGCTCCAAGAGACCCAGTACTTC	CASSLTWLQETQYF	-	14	few	TRBV5-1	TRBJ2-5